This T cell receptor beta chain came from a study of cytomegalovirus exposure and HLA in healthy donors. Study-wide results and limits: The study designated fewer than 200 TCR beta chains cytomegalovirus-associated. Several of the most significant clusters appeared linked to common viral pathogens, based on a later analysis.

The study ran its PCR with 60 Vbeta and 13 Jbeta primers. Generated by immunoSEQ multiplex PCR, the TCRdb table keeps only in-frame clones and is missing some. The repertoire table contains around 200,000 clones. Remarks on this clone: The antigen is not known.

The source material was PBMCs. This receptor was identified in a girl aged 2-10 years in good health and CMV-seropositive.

The CDR3 spells CASSLSGRGADTQYF. The CDR3 nucleotides are TGTGCCAGCAGTCTCAGCGGGAGGGGGGCAGATACGCAGTATTTT. The chain uses TRBV6-1 and TRBJ2-3; 10 bases match TRBD2. The CDR3 extends over 15 amino acids. The germline CDR1 and CDR2 sequences are MNHNS and SASEGT. V was clipped by 5 bases and J by 4 bases; unmatched bases: 6.